Shown below are 13 T cell receptor beta chains from a single sample sequenced in a study of cytomegalovirus exposure and HLA in healthy donors. A multiplex PCR was run with 60 Vbeta primers and 13 Jbeta primers. Sequenced by immunoSEQ multiplex PCR; TCRdb stores in-frame clones only, minus some. The sample records over 65,000 clones, around 80% being singletons. The sequencing input was PBMCs. These receptor sequences come from a man aged 35-49 years in good health and CMV-seronegative.

The V gene is TRBV13, the J gene TRBJ1-2, with TRBD1 matching over 7 bases. Germline CDR1 reads PRHDT; CDR2 reads FYEKMQ (reference sequence). The CDR3 extends over 18 amino acids. J lost 4 bases, V lost 1 base, and 15 bases had no gene match. The CDR3 nucleotides read TGTGCCAGCAGCTTAGTTGGGACAGCTAAGTTCGGGGTCTATGGCTACACCTTC. The encoded protein is CASSLVGTAKFGVYGYTF.

This sequence joins TRBV7-2 and TRBJ1-5; 10 bases map to TRBD1. Germline V CDR1 and CDR2: SGHTA, FQGNSA. This CDR3 contains 14 residues. V lost 5 bases and J lost 7; bases outside the gene matches: 5. CDR3 loop: CASSLGQGGQPQHF. CDR3 DNA: TGTGCCAGCAGCCTCGGACAGGGGGGGCAGCCCCAGCATTTT. The full variable domain, in which reference TRBV7-2 and TRBJ1-5 provide the parts outside the CDR3, is GAGVSQSPSNKVTEKGKDVELRCDPISGHTALYWYRQSLGQGLEFLIYFQGNSAPDKSGLPSDRFSAERTGGSVSTLTIQRTQQEDSAVYLCASSLGQGGQPQHFGDGTRLSIL.

The chain combines TRBV29-1 with TRBJ1-1; 7 bases are a match to TRBD1. CDR3 length: 15 residues. V dropped 5 bases and J dropped 4; count of bases not matched to a gene: 13. Germline V gives CDR1 SQVTM, CDR2 ANQGSEA. In DNA form, the CDR3 reads TGCAGCGTTAGACAGGGAAGGCGGAGTGGCACTGAAGCTTTCTTT. It encodes CSVRQGRRSGTEAFF.

V is TRBV11-2 and J is TRBJ2-3; a possible D gene is TRBD2 (5 bases). Between the trimmed V and J ends, which lost 5 bases and 2 bases, there was a span of 20 bases. Germline V gives CDR1 SGHAT, CDR2 FQNNGV. The CDR3 extends over 17 amino acids. CDR3 in amino acids: CASSEEVWRASTDTQYF. CDR3 in DNA: TGTGCCAGCAGCGAAGAAGTGTGGCGGGCCTCCACAGATACGCAGTATTTT.

The chain recombines TRBV9 with TRBJ2-1, with 8 bases aligning to TRBD2. The CDR3 totals 15 residues. CDR1 is SGDLS, CDR2 YYNGEE, per germline. The V and J ends lost 3 bases and 4 bases, in that order; junction bases with no gene match: 6. The CDR3 coding sequence is TGTGCCAGCAGCGCCCGGGGGGGCCGGTACAATGAGCAGTTCTTC. This encodes CASSARGGRYNEQFF.

CDR3: CASSVGQGAEKLFF. The CDR3 DNA reads TGCGCCAGCAGTGTGGGACAGGGAGCCGAAAAACTGTTTTTT. J is TRBJ1-4 and V is TRBV5-1; 9 bases are a match to TRBD1. The CDR3 totals 14 residues. Per the germline V gene, CDR1 is SGHRS and CDR2 is YFSETQ. J lost 8 bases, V lost 5 bases, and 7 bases had no gene match.

The chain couples TRBV2 to TRBJ2-7; D possibly corresponds to TRBD1 (5 bases). Germline CDR1 SNHLY, CDR2 FYNNEI. This CDR3 contains 15 residues. Trimming stripped 1 base from V and 5 bases from J, with 15 bases between. The DNA of the CDR3 is TGTGCCAGCAGTGAAGACGGCAGGGCTATCGACGAGCAGTACTTC. This sequence encodes CASSEDGRAIDEQYF.

This clone was seen a handful of times. The chain carries TRBV29-1 and TRBJ2-7; TRBD1 is a possible D gene (6 bases). The CDR3 consists of 12 residues. The V gene's germline CDR1 is SQVTM and CDR2 ANQGSEA. V gave up 7 bases and J gave up 5 bases, with 15 bases separating them. The CDR3: CSARGEGDEQYF. The DNA of the CDR3 is TGCAGCGCACGAGGCGAGGGGGACGAGCAGTACTTC.

As DNA, the CDR3 is TGTGCCAGTAGTCCCCGGACAGGGGATTCACCCCTCCACTTT. It translates to CASSPRTGDSPLHF. This chain links TRBV19 with TRBJ1-6; 9 nucleotides align to TRBD1. Unmatched junction bases numbered 4, after V lost 5 bases and J lost 8 bases. The CDR3 is made up of 14 amino acids. CDR1 LNHDA and CDR2 SQIVND come from the germline V gene (reference sequence).

The rearrangement joins TRBV28 to TRBJ2-3; 7 bases are a match to TRBD2. This CDR3 comprises 14 residues. With V trimmed by 3 bases and J by 2 bases, 2 bases remained unmatched. The germline V gene has CDR1 MDHEN and CDR2 SYDVKM. CDR3 region: CASSLGGYTDTQYF. In DNA, the CDR3 is TGTGCCAGCAGTTTGGGGGGGTACACAGATACGCAGTATTTT.

The chain has TRBV5-1 and TRBJ1-3; maybe TRBD1 (6 bases). From germline, CDR1 is SGHRS and CDR2 YFSETQ. V was shortened by 0 bases and J by 3 bases, with 13 bases between the two germline ends. This CDR3 comprises 16 residues. The CDR3 DNA follows: TGCGCCAGCAGCTTGGCCGGTACAGGGAATGGAAACACCATATATTTT. The encoded protein is CASSLAGTGNGNTIYF.

This clone was counted between two and nine times. The chain carries TRBV2 and TRBJ1-4; 8 bases are shared with TRBD1. In germline, CDR1 is SNHLY, CDR2 FYNNEI. The CDR3 runs to 14 residues. Germline trimming cut 7 bases from V and 2 bases from J; bases unmatched to any gene: 3. CDR3 amino acids: CASKQGVTNEKLFF. The CDR3 DNA reads TGTGCCAGCAAACAGGGGGTCACTAATGAAAAACTGTTTTTT. The whole variable domain, remainder taken from reference TRBV2 and TRBJ1-4, is EPEVTQTPSHQVTQMGQEVILRCVPISNHLYFYWYRQILGQKVEFLVSFYNNEISEKSEIFDDQFSVERPDGSNFTLKIRSTKLEDSAMYFCASKQGVTNEKLFFGSGTQLSVL.

A remark on this clone: One junction end does not reproduce the germline sequence, and a read error may be involved. V and J are TRBV7-9 and TRBJ1-2, with 7 bases lining up with TRBD1. Per germline, CDR1 SEHNR and CDR2 FQNEAQ (reference sequence). The CDR3 runs to 16 residues. The CDR3 region is CSSSLEGTVINYGYTF. The DNA of the CDR3 is TGTTCCAGCAGCTTAGAGGGGACAGTGATCAACTATGGCTACACCTTC.